One and the same sample provided the 30 T cell receptor beta chains below, sequenced in a study of OX40 agonist ivuxolimab in advanced cancers. The method was immunoSEQ multiplex PCR; TCRdb's version includes in-frame clones alone and lacks a portion of them. The sample records about 70,000 clones, less than 90% being singletons. Sequencing used CD4+ or CD8+ T cells sorted from blood, obtained in a trial of the OX40 agonist ivuxolimab. These receptors originate from an adult with an advanced solid tumor such as melanoma, head and neck, liver or kidney cancer.

The chain employs TRBV1 and TRBJ2-3; TRBD2, as called in the table, went unchecked against the DNA. TRBV1 is a pseudogene segment. This CDR3 has 17 amino acids. The CDR3 region is CTSSSPLGGQGTDTQYF. The CDR3, as DNA: TGCACCAGCAGCTCCCCTCTCGGGGGGCAGGGCACAGATACGCAGTATTTT.

The V gene is TRBV27, the J gene TRBJ2-7; 11 bases map to TRBD1. From germline, CDR1 is MNHEY and CDR2 SMNVEV (reference sequence). J gave up 6 bases and V 7 bases, and 8 bases lay outside the gene matches. The CDR3 length is 14 residues. The CDR3 DNA follows: TGTGCCAGCACCAGAGGACAGGGGGCGGGCGAGCAGTACTTC. Amino acids: CASTRGQGAGEQYF.

The chain links TRBV28 to TRBJ2-7, with TRBD1 as a possible D gene (6 bases). V lost 6 bases to trimming and J lost 2 bases, with 14 bases between them. The CDR3 runs to 14 residues. The germline gives CDR1 MDHEN, CDR2 SYDVKM. The CDR3 DNA reads TGTGCCAGCAGCCCCCGGGACATTACCTACGAGCAGTACTTC. It yields the protein CASSPRDITYEQYF.

This sequence joins TRBV5-6 and TRBJ1-4; 8 nucleotides line up with TRBD1. V trimming: 1 base; J trimming: 8 bases; junction bases outside the gene matches: 4. The V gene's germline CDR1 is SGHDT and CDR2 YYEEEE. The CDR3 totals 14 residues. CDR3 DNA sequence: TGTGCCAGCAGCTTGACAGGGGGTTACGAAAAACTGTTTTTT. This encodes CASSLTGGYEKLFF.

Notes on this clone: Germline is not matched at one junction end, which may reflect a read error. The V call is TRBV11-2, the J call TRBJ1-3; the D gene is possibly TRBD1 (5 bases). CDR1 SGHAT and CDR2 FQNNGV come from the germline V gene. The CDR3 length is 15 residues. The CDR3 DNA follows: TGTGCCAGCAGTTTAGCAGGGTACTCTGGAAACACCATATATTTT. It is translated as CASSLAGYSGNTIYF.

This chain connects TRBV11-3 to TRBJ2-2; D uncertain. CDR1 and CDR2 from the germline V gene are SGHNT and YENEEA. V lost 1 base, J lost 4 bases, and 7 bases lay in between. The CDR3 covers 14 residues. In DNA, the CDR3 is TGTGCCAGCAGCTTAGGGCCCAGCACCGGGGAGCTGTTTTTT. Amino acid sequence: CASSLGPSTGELFF.

CDR3 nucleotide sequence: TGTGCCTGGAGTATCCTGAACACCGGGGAGCTGTTTTTT. This translates into CAWSILNTGELFF. The chain employs TRBV30 and TRBJ2-2; unclear D gene. V dropped 2 bases and J dropped 1 base, with 5 bases sitting between them. CDR3 length: 13 amino acids. Germline assignment: CDR1 GTSNPN and CDR2 SVGIG (reference sequence).

V gene TRBV18 combines with J gene TRBJ2-3; 13 positions agree with TRBD2. V lost 4 bases to trimming and J lost 5 bases; unmatched junction nucleotides: 6. The CDR3 is made up of 16 amino acids. The V gene's germline CDR1 is KGHSH and CDR2 LQKENI. The chain's CDR3 is CASSLGLAGARDTQYF. The DNA of the CDR3 is TGTGCCAGCTCACTAGGACTAGCGGGAGCTAGAGATACGCAGTATTTT.

The chain couples TRBV27 to TRBJ2-7; 9 bases agree with TRBD1. The CDR3 has 13 amino acids. Germline V CDR1 and CDR2: MNHEY, SMNVEV (reference sequence). The V and J ends lost 7 bases and 6 bases, in that order; junction bases with no gene match: 7. The CDR3 region is CASTPDRGGEQYF. The CDR3 DNA sequence: TGTGCCAGCACTCCGGACAGGGGTGGCGAGCAGTACTTC.

V and J are TRBV19 and TRBJ2-7; 13 bases match TRBD2. V trimming: 6 bases; J trimming: 4 bases; junction bases outside the gene matches: 6. This CDR3 contains 15 residues. Germline V gene data show CDR1 as LNHDA and CDR2 as SQIVND (reference sequence). This CDR3 reads CASRLGLAGTYEQYF. The CDR3 bases are TGTGCCAGTAGATTGGGACTAGCGGGAACTTACGAGCAGTACTTC.

The rearrangement joins TRBV13 to TRBJ2-1; tentatively, D is TRBD2 (6 bases). V was shortened by 1 base and J by 8 bases, with 9 bases between the two germline ends. This CDR3 is built from 13 residues. Looked up from germline, CDR1 is PRHDT and CDR2 is FYEKMQ (reference sequence). The CDR3: CASSLDGSDEQFF. The CDR3 coding sequence is TGTGCCAGCAGCTTAGACGGGAGTGATGAGCAGTTCTTC. The whole variable domain, remainder taken from reference TRBV13 and TRBJ2-1, is AAGVIQSPRHLIKEKRETATLKCYPIPRHDTVYWYQQGPGQDPQFLISFYEKMQSDKGSIPDRFSAQQFSDYHSELNMSSLELGDSALYFCASSLDGSDEQFFGPGTRLTVL.

V gene TRBV2 combines with J gene TRBJ1-2, with D possibly TRBD1 on 5 matching bases. CDR1 SNHLY and CDR2 FYNNEI come from the germline V gene. V was shortened by 11 bases and J by 4 bases, with 11 bases between the two germline ends. CDR3 length: 11 amino acids. The CDR3 region is CALGQGYGYTF. The CDR3 DNA follows: TGTGCCCTAGGGCAGGGCTATGGCTACACCTTC.

The chain has TRBV18 and TRBJ1-1; D uncertain. Germline CDR1 and CDR2: KGHSH and LQKENI. V shed 7 bases and J shed 0 bases, with 3 bases lying between them. The length of the CDR3 is 11 residues. Here the CDR3 reads CASLMNTEAFF. CDR3 nucleotides: TGTGCCAGCTTGATGAACACTGAAGCTTTCTTT.

The table lists this clone with a count of one. The chain couples TRBV7-8 to TRBJ2-2, with 9 bases matching TRBD2. Per germline, CDR1 SGHVS and CDR2 FQNEAQ. The CDR3 sequence is 16 residues long. Trimming took 1 base from V and 1 from J; bases not matched to a gene: 1. The CDR3 loop is CASSLGAGGNTGELFF. CDR3 coding DNA: TGTGCCAGCAGCTTAGGAGCGGGGGGGAACACCGGGGAGCTGTTTTTT.

The chain has TRBV14 and TRBJ1-1; TRBD1 agrees at 12 bases. The germline gives CDR1 SGHDN, CDR2 FVKESK. V shed 4 bases, J shed 5 bases, and the junction held 8 bases outside the gene matches. The CDR3 spans 16 residues. The CDR3 region has the DNA TGTGCCAGCAGCCCCCGGGACAGGGGGCGCGGAACTGAAGCTTTCTTT. Translating gives CASSPRDRGRGTEAFF.

The chain combines TRBV18 with TRBJ2-1; perhaps TRBD2 as D (6 bases). The CDR3 totals 15 residues. Germline CDR1 KGHSH, CDR2 LQKENI. V lost 1 base, J lost 5 bases, and 12 bases lay in between. The CDR3 region has the DNA TGTGCCAGCTCACCACGGGCTAGCGAGCACAATGAGCAGTTCTTC. Encoded protein: CASSPRASEHNEQFF.

The table lists this clone with a few counts. The chain joins TRBV2 to TRBJ1-5; the D gene is possibly TRBD1 (6 bases). Per germline, CDR1 SNHLY and CDR2 FYNNEI. The V gene lost 5 bases and the J gene lost 5 bases, with 10 bases spanning the gap. The CDR3 spans 13 residues. CDR3 DNA sequence: TGTGCCAGCAGTCGACAGGCCGATCAGCCCCAGCATTTT. This encodes CASSRQADQPQHF.

The chain recombines TRBV6-1 with TRBJ1-6; no firm D call. V was cut by 2 bases and J by 8 bases, with 7 bases left in between. This CDR3 contains 13 residues. Germline values: CDR1 MNHNS, CDR2 SASEGT. Written as DNA, the CDR3 is TGTGCCAGCAGTGAATTTAGCGATTCACCCCTCCACTTT. This encodes CASSEFSDSPLHF.

This rearrangement joins TRBV11-1 to TRBJ2-4; the D gene is possibly TRBD2 (5 bases). Trimming took 2 bases from V and 1 from J, leaving 15 bases between them. This CDR3 has 17 residues. The germline gives CDR1 SGHAT, CDR2 FQDESV (reference sequence). CDR3 amino acids: CASSLTPSRAAKNIQYF. CDR3 coding DNA: TGTGCCAGCAGCTTAACCCCTTCGCGGGCGGCCAAAAACATTCAGTACTTC.

V and J are TRBV16 and TRBJ1-1, with 9 nucleotides matching TRBD1. This CDR3 spans 15 amino acids. CDR1 and CDR2 (germline): KGHSY, FQNENV. The trim removed 0 bases at V and 1 base at J, leaving 0 bases unmatched. The CDR3 bases are TGTGCCAGCAGCCAATCGGGACAGGGGAACACTGAAGCTTTCTTT. Encoded protein: CASSQSGQGNTEAFF.

The chain carries TRBV7-8 and TRBJ2-5, with TRBD2 identical over 9 bases. CDR3 length: 13 amino acids. The germline CDR1 and CDR2 sequences are SGHVS and FQNEAQ. V trimming: 6 bases; J trimming: 5 bases; junction bases outside the gene matches: 4. The CDR3 nucleotides read TGTGCCAGCAGGGTTAGCGGGGGCGAGACCCAGTACTTC. This gives the protein CASRVSGGETQYF.

This chain joins TRBV7-2 and TRBJ1-2; D remains unclear. CDR3 length equals 15 residues. Looked up from germline, CDR1 is SGHTA and CDR2 is FQGNSA. Trimming removed 1 base from V and 3 bases from J, with 12 bases in between. CDR3 DNA sequence: TGTGCCAGCAGCTTAGAACAGTACGCGGACTATGGCTACACCTTC. Protein product: CASSLEQYADYGYTF.

J is TRBJ2-1 and V is TRBV2, with D unclear. Germline CDR1 SNHLY, CDR2 FYNNEI. The V end was cut by 6 bases, the J end by 8 bases, with 8 bases between. This CDR3 spans 11 amino acids. The CDR3 sequence: CASRVWDEQFF. For the CDR3, the DNA is TGTGCCAGCAGAGTGTGGGATGAGCAGTTCTTC.

The V and J genes are TRBV7-2 and TRBJ1-2; possibly TRBD1 for D (5 bases). This CDR3 contains 13 residues. V lost 5 bases and J 8 bases, leaving 15 bases between the germline ends. CDR1 is SGHTA, CDR2 FQGNSA, per germline. As DNA, the CDR3 is TGTGCCAGCAGCCCAGGGACGGTCACGGGCTACACCTTC. Encoded protein: CASSPGTVTGYTF. Full variable domain (outside the CDR3, taken from reference TRBV7-2 and TRBJ1-2): GAGVSQSPSNKVTEKGKDVELRCDPISGHTALYWYRQSLGQGLEFLIYFQGNSAPDKSGLPSDRFSAERTGGSVSTLTIQRTQQEDSAVYLCASSPGTVTGYTFGSGTRLTVV.

This sequence joins TRBV27 and TRBJ1-3, with 11 positions matching TRBD1. Germline CDR1 and CDR2: MNHEY and SMNVEV (reference sequence). This CDR3 region has 16 residues. J gave up 7 bases and V 8 bases, and 13 bases lay outside the gene matches. Here the CDR3 reads CASSLKGTGGLNTIYF. The CDR3 DNA reads TGTGCCAGCTCCTTAAAGGGGACAGGGGGTTTGAACACCATATATTTT.

The V call is TRBV18, the J call TRBJ1-1, with TRBD1 as a possible D gene (5 bases). Trimming stripped 8 bases from V and 4 bases from J, with 23 bases between. This CDR3 is built from 16 residues. In germline, CDR1 is KGHSH, CDR2 LQKENI. The CDR3 bases are TGTGCCAGCACCCCCACTTTAGGCAGGGTGGGCACTGAAGCTTTCTTT. Its translation is CASTPTLGRVGTEAFF.

This rearrangement joins TRBV28 to TRBJ1-2; D not certain. With 2 bases removed from V and 3 bases from J, the gap between germline ends came to 13 bases. This CDR3 is 15 amino acids long. In germline, CDR1 is MDHEN, CDR2 SYDVKM. The CDR3 loop is CASSLGAEGHYGYTF. The CDR3 DNA follows: TGTGCCAGCAGTTTAGGTGCTGAGGGCCACTATGGCTACACCTTC.

About this clone: An end of the junction differs from the germline gene, which may be a read error. This chain joins TRBV28 and TRBJ1-2; D is unresolved. In germline, CDR1 is MDHEN, CDR2 SYDVKM. CDR3 length equals 13 residues. Written as DNA, the CDR3 is TGTGCCAGCACCCCGCCGGCAGGTCCCACTATCGCCTTC. It encodes CASTPPAGPTIAF.

The chain recombines TRBV14 with TRBJ1-4; D is ambiguous. CDR1 and CDR2 from the germline V gene are SGHDN and FVKESK. Trimming removed 4 bases from V and 7 bases from J, with 10 bases in between. The CDR3 extends over 13 amino acids. CDR3 bases: TGTGCCAGCAGCCGAGGTCCCAGTGAAAAACTGTTTTTT. Encoded protein: CASSRGPSEKLFF. The variable domain in full, completed from reference TRBV14 and TRBJ1-4, reads EAGVTQFPSHSVIEKGQTVTLRCDPISGHDNLYWYRRVMGKEIKFLLHFVKESKQDESGMPNNRFLAERTGGTYSTLKVQPAELEDSGVYFCASSRGPSEKLFFGSGTQLSVL.

The rearrangement uses TRBV20-1 and TRBJ2-5, with D hard to call. V gave up 7 bases and J gave up 5 bases, with 11 bases separating them. CDR3 length: 11 amino acids. In germline, CDR1 is DFQATT, CDR2 SNEGSKA (reference sequence). CDR3 bases: TGCAGTGTTCGGGCGGTGGAGACCCAGTACTTC. It is translated as CSVRAVETQYF.